The present entry profiles one TCR beta chain with its context. Original processing methods: The authors estimated nucleated cell counts from reference gene primer amplification. The table came from immunoSEQ multiplex PCR; TCRdb's copy has only in-frame clones and leaves some out. The V and J calls and clone size are taken from that table; D and trimming were inferred from the DNA. The sample shows 250,000 to 300,000 clones, 85% of them seen only once. Trimming cost V 0 bases and J 5 bases, with 13 bases left between them. This CDR3 region has 15 residues. Germline CDR1 reads LGHDT; CDR2 reads YNNKEL (reference sequence). The record originates from a study of blood T cell repertoires in COVID-19. Study-level background: T cells, B-cell-depleted T cells, or PBMCs provided the cDNA or gDNA that served as material.

J is TRBJ1-1 and V is TRBV3-1 (or the pseudogene TRBV3-2); a weak D match, TRBD1 (6 bases). Sequenced sample: peripheral blood. This sequence was found in a middle-aged man with active or convalescent COVID-19. The CDR3 loop is CASSQESTGRTEAFF. CDR3 bases: TGTGCCAGCAGCCAAGAATCGACAGGCCGAACTGAAGCTTTCTTT.